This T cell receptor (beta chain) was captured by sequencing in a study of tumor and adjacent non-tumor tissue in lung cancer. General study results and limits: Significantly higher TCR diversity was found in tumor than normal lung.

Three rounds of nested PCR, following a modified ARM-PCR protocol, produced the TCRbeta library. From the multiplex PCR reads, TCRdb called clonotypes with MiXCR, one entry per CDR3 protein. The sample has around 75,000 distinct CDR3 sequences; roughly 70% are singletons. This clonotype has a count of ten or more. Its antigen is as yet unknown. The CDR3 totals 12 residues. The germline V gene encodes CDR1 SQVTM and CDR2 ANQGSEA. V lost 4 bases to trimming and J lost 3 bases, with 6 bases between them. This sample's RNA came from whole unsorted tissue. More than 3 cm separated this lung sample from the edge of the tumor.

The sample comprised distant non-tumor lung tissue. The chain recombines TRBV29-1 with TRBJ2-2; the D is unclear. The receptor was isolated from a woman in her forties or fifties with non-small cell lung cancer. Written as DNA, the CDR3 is TGCAGCGTTGTTGGGGACACCGGGGAGCTGTTTTTT. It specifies CSVVGDTGELFF.